The 27 T cell receptor beta chains listed next were all sequenced from one sample in a study of T cells in women clearing cervical HPV infection. Some clones are missing from TCRdb's copy, which holds only in-frame ones; the method was immunoSEQ multiplex PCR. This specimen shows roughly 20,000 clones; the ten leading clones hold approximately 5.2%. The sample was blood buffy coat. The receptors were gathered from a woman aged 18 to 69 with a cervical HPV16 infection that either progressed to CIN3+ or cleared (not recorded which).

As concerns this clone: The CDR3 end falls 3 residues outside the read, so it is completed with the germline J gene. The rearrangement links TRBV7-6 to TRBJ2-3; D not resolved. Trimming stripped 2 bases from V and 5 bases from J, with 5 bases between. The CDR3 spans 12 residues. CDR1 and CDR2 (germline): SGHVS, FNYEAQ. CDR3 DNA (partial): TGTGCCAGCAGCTTACCCTTAGATACG. Translation gives CASSLPLDT. The full CDR3 protein reads CASSLPLDTQYF.

For this clone: The read finishes 3 residues shy of the CDR3 end, and the germline J gene is used to complete it. The rearrangement joins TRBV2 to TRBJ2-3, with 8 bases matching TRBD2. The CDR3 runs 18 residues. Germline V gives CDR1 SNHLY, CDR2 FYNNEI. The CDR3 bases that were read are TGTGCCAGCAGTAGCAGCCTTCTGAGCGGGGGCCTCCAAGAGACG. This encodes CASSSSLLSGGLQET. In full, the CDR3 is CASSSSLLSGGLQETQYF.

With respect to this clone: Coverage ceases 3 residues before the CDR3 finishes, and the germline J gene fills in the end. This chain joins TRBV5-1 and TRBJ2-1, with TRBD1 as a possible D gene (6 bases). The CDR3 totals 14 residues. Trimming removed 4 bases from V and 6 bases from J, with 14 bases in between. CDR1 SGHRS and CDR2 YFSETQ come from the germline V gene. CDR3: CASSPATGFNEQFF. The CDR3 DNA, read in part, is TGCGCCAGCAGCCCCGCTACAGGGTTCAATGAG. The whole variable domain, filled in from reference TRBV5-1 and TRBJ2-1, reads KAGVTQTPRYLIKTRGQQVTLSCSPISGHRSVSWYQQTPGQGLQFLFEYFSETQRNKGNFPGRFSGRQFSNSRSEMNVSTLELGDSALYLCASSPATGFNEQFFGPGTRLTVL.

Note on this clone: From the germline J gene comes the end of the CDR3, since the read stops 3 residues before it. The chain recombines TRBV19 with TRBJ1-4, with D tentatively TRBD1 (5 bases). Germline lookup yields CDR1 LNHDA and CDR2 SQIVND (reference sequence). The CDR3 is 14 residues long. The DNA read from the CDR3 is TGTGCCAGTAGTATCGACAGCAGCCTTTCACCA. As protein: CASSIDSSLSP. The CDR3 as a whole reads CASSIDSSLSPLFF.

To note about this clone: The DNA ends 3 residues before the CDR3 does, and the rest of the CDR3 is filled in from the germline J gene. The chain joins TRBV4-2 to TRBJ2-3, with TRBD2 matching over 9 bases. The V gene's germline CDR1 is LGHNA and CDR2 YNFKEQ. CDR3 size: 17 residues. Trimming cost V 0 bases and J 4 bases; bases outside gene matches: 8. CDR3 DNA (partial): TGTGCCAGCAGCCAAGATAACGCGGGGGGGCTCGCAGATACG. Protein sequence: CASSQDNAGGLADT. The whole CDR3 sequence is CASSQDNAGGLADTQYF.

To note about this clone: The CDR3 goes on 3 residues after the read ends, and that part is filled in from the germline J gene. V and J are TRBV30 and TRBJ2-2; 8 bases align to TRBD1. The CDR3 covers 16 residues. Per the germline V gene, CDR1 is GTSNPN and CDR2 is SVGIG (reference sequence). The CDR3 DNA, read in part, is TGTGCCTGGAGTGTAGGGACAGGCGCAACTAATGAAAAG. Translation gives CAWSVGTGATNEK. The whole CDR3 sequence reads CAWSVGTGATNEKLFF.

Comments on this clone: The sequence runs out 3 residues before the end of the CDR3; the remainder is reconstructed from the germline J gene. V usage is TRBV4-2 and J usage is TRBJ2-5, with a tentative D call TRBD2 (6 bases). V shed 2 bases and J shed 4 bases, with 17 bases lying between them. Germline-derived CDR1 and CDR2 are LGHNA and YNFKEQ. This CDR3 has 16 residues. The CDR3 sequence: CASSQNAGIGGETQYF. The sequenced part of the CDR3 DNA is TGTGCCAGCAGCCAAAATGCAGGAATCGGGGGAGAGACC.

Concerning this clone: Coverage ceases 3 residues before the CDR3 finishes, and the germline J gene fills in the end. Other DNA sequences within the sample encode an identical CDR3. The chain recombines TRBV6-4 with TRBJ1-6; 11 bases line up with TRBD1. Germline-derived CDR1 and CDR2 are MRHNA and SNTAGT. The CDR3 spans 15 residues. Trimming cost V 3 bases and J 9 bases; bases outside gene matches: 4. The sequenced CDR3 bases are TGTGCCAGCAGTGAGACCGGGACAGGGGGTTCACCC. Translating it yields CASSETGTGGSP. The entire CDR3 protein is CASSETGTGGSPLHF.

Note on this clone: The junction departs from the called germline gene at one end, perhaps through a read error. The read ends 3 residues shy of where the CDR3 ends; the end is completed using the germline J gene. The same CDR3 arises from other DNA sequences in this sample as well. This chain joins TRBV2 and TRBJ1-3, with 8 bases that match TRBD1. This CDR3 has 13 amino acids. CDR1 is SNHLY and CDR2 is FYNNEI in the germline V gene. The DNA read from the CDR3 is TGTGCCAGTCCAGGGGGCGCGGGAAACACA. Protein: CASPGGAGNT. The whole CDR3 reads CASPGGAGNTIYF.

With respect to this clone: The read halts 3 residues ahead of the CDR3 end, with the missing end drawn from the germline J gene. The rearrangement joins TRBV5-1 to TRBJ2-5; 10 nucleotides agree with TRBD1. Germline V CDR1 and CDR2: SGHRS, YFSETQ. The CDR3 totals 15 residues. The junction had 10 bases not matched to a gene; V was cut back by 4 bases and J by 7 bases. The CDR3 sequence is CASSQRQGAAGTQYF. The CDR3 bases that were read are TGCGCCAGCAGCCAAAGACAGGGGGCGGCGGGGACC.

This chain's CDR3 is CSAGQGDQPQHF. CDR3 bases read: TGCAGTGCCGGACAGGGTGATCAGCCC. The chain links TRBV20-1 to TRBJ1-5, with 8 bases matching TRBD1. With the read ending 3 residues before the CDR3 end, the germline J gene is used to fill in that end. The length of the CDR3 is 12 residues. Germline V gene data show CDR1 as DFQATT and CDR2 as SNEGSKA (reference sequence). The junction had 3 bases not matched to a gene; V was cut back by 6 bases and J by 5 bases.

On this clone: The read ends 3 residues before the CDR3 terminus; that terminus is restored from the germline J gene. The chain carries TRBV30 and TRBJ1-4; 7 bases agree with TRBD1. Germline V lookup: CDR1 GTSNPN, CDR2 SVGIG (reference sequence). This CDR3 spans 13 amino acids. The part of the CDR3 DNA that was read is TGTGCCTGGAGTGGGGACAGAGATTCACCA. As protein: CAWSGDRDSP. The entire CDR3 sequence reads CAWSGDRDSPLFF.

As for this clone: The read ends 3 residues before the CDR3 terminus; that terminus is restored from the germline J gene. The rearrangement uses TRBV29-1 and TRBJ2-3; 14 bases map to TRBD2. This CDR3 has 16 amino acids. The V gene end was trimmed by 6 bases and the J gene end by 2 bases; junction bases not matched to a gene: 7. Germline V gives CDR1 SQVTM, CDR2 ANQGSEA. CDR3 DNA, as far as it was read: TGCAGCGTCTTCGGGACTAGCGGGGGTGACACAGATACG. The encoded protein is CSVFGTSGGDTDT. The full CDR3 reads CSVFGTSGGDTDTQYF.

Comment on this clone: The read ends 3 residues early relative to the CDR3; the germline J gene fills the gap. The V and J genes are TRBV7-6 and TRBJ2-3; no firm D call. This CDR3 region has 14 residues. The V gene lost 0 bases and the J gene lost 4 bases, with 8 bases spanning the gap. The germline V gene has CDR1 SGHVS and CDR2 FNYEAQ. The CDR3 here is CASSLAPPADTQYF. The sequenced part of the CDR3 DNA is TGTGCCAGCAGCTTAGCCCCTCCCGCAGATACG.

As concerns this clone: The sequence runs out 3 residues before the end of the CDR3; the remainder is reconstructed from the germline J gene. The chain is built from TRBV5-1 and TRBJ1-1; 7 nucleotides match TRBD1. In germline, CDR1 is SGHRS, CDR2 YFSETQ. CDR3 length: 16 residues. After removal of 0 bases from V and 1 base from J, the junction contained 6 bases not matched to a gene. The CDR3 DNA, read in part, is TGCGCCAGCAGCTTGGCCTCAGGGGGAGGGAACACTGAA. This translates into CASSLASGGGNTE. The whole CDR3 sequence is CASSLASGGGNTEAFF.

Points on this clone: The sequence runs out 3 residues before the end of the CDR3; the remainder is reconstructed from the germline J gene. The genes are TRBV5-4 and TRBJ2-5; the D gene is possibly TRBD2 (5 bases). Germline CDR1 SGHNT, CDR2 YYREEE (reference sequence). The CDR3 consists of 15 residues. V gave up 4 bases and J gave up 4 bases, with 17 bases separating them. The sequenced CDR3 bases are TGTGCCAGCAGCGGTGGTTCTCGGGCGGGAGAGACC. The encoded protein is CASSGGSRAGET. The CDR3 as a whole reads CASSGGSRAGETQYF.

A word on this clone: The read finishes 3 residues shy of the CDR3 end, and the germline J gene is used to complete it. The V call is TRBV5-1, the J call TRBJ2-4; a possible D gene is TRBD1 (5 bases). The CDR3 runs 15 residues. Germline CDR1 reads SGHRS; CDR2 reads YFSETQ. The CDR3 DNA, read in part, is TGCGCCAGCAGCTTAGGCAGGGCCTCTAATTATGGT. Translating it yields CASSLGRASNYG. The CDR3 reads in full as CASSLGRASNYGQYF.

The CDR3 DNA, read in part, is TGTGCCAGCAGCACCCGGGACAGGGGGCTTACTGAA. Amino acids: CASSTRDRGLTE. The full CDR3 reads CASSTRDRGLTEAFF. V is TRBV7-9 and J is TRBJ1-1, with 12 bases that match TRBD1. The observed sequence ends 3 residues before the CDR3 terminus, with the missing tail filled in from the germline J gene. The length of the CDR3 is 15 residues. The germline V gene has CDR1 SEHNR and CDR2 FQNEAQ (reference sequence). After removal of 5 bases from V and 5 bases from J, the junction contained 6 bases not matched to a gene. The full variable domain, with the rest looked up from reference TRBV7-9 and TRBJ1-1, is DTGVSQNPRHKITKRGQNVTFRCDPISEHNRLYWYRQTLGQGPEFLTYFQNEAQLEKSRLLSDRFSAERPKGSFSTLEIQRTEQGDSAMYLCASSTRDRGLTEAFFGQGTRLTVV.

Note on this clone: The CDR3 end is not reached by the read, which stops 3 residues before it; the germline J gene fills it in. The gene calls are TRBV5-1 and TRBJ2-5; 8 bases align to TRBD1. The CDR3 runs 15 residues. Germline CDR1 SGHRS, CDR2 YFSETQ. J lost 4 bases, V lost 2 bases, and 7 bases had no gene match. CDR3 amino acids: CASSLGQGWGETQYF. The sequenced CDR3 bases are TGCGCCAGCAGCTTAGGACAGGGCTGGGGAGAGACC.

In the case of this clone: Read coverage stops 3 residues before the CDR3 terminus; the germline J gene supplies the remainder. The chain is built from TRBV9 and TRBJ2-5, with 8 positions matching TRBD1. This CDR3 is built from 14 residues. Trimming took 4 bases from V and 5 from J; bases not matched to a gene: 7. Germline V gene data show CDR1 as SGDLS and CDR2 as YYNGEE. The CDR3 bases that were read are TGTGCCAGCAGCTTACACAGGGGGGAGGAGACC. Translating it yields CASSLHRGEET. The entire CDR3 protein reads CASSLHRGEETQYF. Looking up the rest from reference TRBV9 and TRBJ2-5 gives the full variable domain: DSGVTQTPKHLITATGQRVTLRCSPRSGDLSVYWYQQSLDQGLQFLIQYYNGEERAKGNILERFSAQQFPDLHSELNLSSLELGDSALYFCASSLHRGEETQYFGPGTRLLVL.

To note about this clone: Sequencing ends 3 residues short of the CDR3 end; the germline J gene provides the rest. The chain couples TRBV20-1 to TRBJ2-2, with 16 bases aligning to TRBD2. Germline V lookup: CDR1 DFQATT, CDR2 SNEGSKA (reference sequence). The CDR3 has 22 amino acids. The CDR3 DNA, read in part, is TGCAGTGCTAGAGAACTAAGACCGGGACTAGCGGGGGGGCCTTTTGGGGCCAACGTG. Its translation is CSARELRPGLAGGPFGANV. The whole CDR3 sequence reads CSARELRPGLAGGPFGANVLFF.

As concerns this clone: The DNA ends 3 residues before the CDR3 does, and the rest of the CDR3 is filled in from the germline J gene. This chain joins TRBV30 and TRBJ2-3; the D gene is possibly TRBD1 (5 bases). The CDR3 has 14 amino acids. Germline V lookup: CDR1 GTSNPN, CDR2 SVGIG (reference sequence). CDR3 amino acids: CAWSVQGGNQPQYF. The covered CDR3 bases are TGTGCCTGGAGTGTCCAGGGTGGAAATCAGCCG.

A remark on this clone: Compared with germline, one end of the junction differs, possibly owing to a read error. The DNA ends 3 residues before the CDR3 does, and the rest of the CDR3 is filled in from the germline J gene. The chain employs TRBV4-2 and TRBJ1-2; TRBD1 aligns across 10 bases. Germline V CDR1 and CDR2: LGHNA, YNFKEQ. The CDR3 length is 15 residues. The sequenced part of the CDR3 DNA is TGCGCCAGCAGCCAGACAGGGGGCGACTTTATTGGC. It specifies CASSQTGGDFIG. The whole CDR3 is CASSQTGGDFIGYTF.

About this clone itself: The read halts 3 residues ahead of the CDR3 end, with the missing end drawn from the germline J gene. V is TRBV29-1 and J is TRBJ2-7; TRBD1 matches 8 bases. The CDR3 covers 14 residues. The trim removed 3 bases at V and 3 bases at J, leaving 7 bases unmatched. Germline CDR1 reads SQVTM; CDR2 reads ANQGSEA. Partial CDR3 DNA: TGCAGCGTTGAGGTTAGGACAGGGAGCTACGAG. Its translation is CSVEVRTGSYE. The full CDR3 is CSVEVRTGSYEQYF.

Concerning this clone itself: The CDR3 end is not reached by the read, which stops 3 residues before it; the germline J gene fills it in. The rearrangement uses TRBV28 and TRBJ1-1; D might be TRBD1 (6 bases). CDR1 and CDR2 (germline): MDHEN, SYDVKM. The CDR3 is 15 residues long. V lost 5 bases, J lost 2 bases, and 15 bases lay in between. The CDR3 bases that were read are TGTGCCAGCAGTCGAAGACTGACAGGTAACACTGAA. It specifies CASSRRLTGNTE. The whole CDR3 is CASSRRLTGNTEAFF.

The CDR3 is CASKEQGVGGTGELFF. The covered CDR3 bases are TGCGCCAGCAAAGAACAGGGGGTCGGGGGCACCGGGGAG. V is TRBV4-1 and J is TRBJ2-2; 8 nucleotides match TRBD1. From the germline J gene comes the end of the CDR3, since the read stops 3 residues before it. Germline V CDR1 and CDR2: MGHRA, YSYEKL. J lost 4 bases, V lost 7 bases, and 11 bases had no gene match. This CDR3 comprises 16 residues.

Comments on this clone: The read terminates 3 residues before the CDR3 end, so the remaining end is supplied by the germline J gene. The genes are TRBV28 and TRBJ2-2; 9 nucleotides agree with TRBD1. CDR1 MDHEN and CDR2 SYDVKM come from the germline V gene. This CDR3 spans 12 amino acids. CDR3 protein: CASSLDRGKLFF. The CDR3 DNA, read in part, is TGTGCCAGCAGTTTGGACAGGGGAAAG.